The clone carrying this T cell receptor beta chain was counted only a few times. As yet, its antigen is unknown. The data stem from a study of Graves' ophthalmopathy and Graves' hyperthyroidism. Turning to the study itself: Where ophthalmopathy was absent within 18 months of follow-up, hyperthyroidism was stable. General study results and limits: Most expanded clonotypes from thyroid (those above 0.001 frequency) were also found in blood.

Diagnosis relied on clinical symptoms, serum thyroxine, TRAb, thyroid ultrasound and orbital computed tomography. From RNA, the CDR3 regions of TCR beta chains were amplified and sequenced. An initial RT-PCR round employing HTBI primers preceded a second-round multiplex PCR. TCRdb passed the multiplex PCR reads through MiXCR, listing each CDR3 protein once. The data show over a million distinct CDR3 sequences, roughly 35% seen once. Trimming cost V 1 base and J 7 bases, with 10 bases left between them. CDR3 length: 14 amino acids. Looked up from germline, CDR1 is LGHNA and CDR2 is YNFKEQ. The V call is TRBV4-2, the J call TRBJ1-4; D not resolved. Specimen: peripheral blood or thyroid tissue (not recorded which). This TCR derives from an adult man with Graves' hyperthyroidism. Here the CDR3 DNA reads TGTGCCAGCAGCCAAGCTGGGATTCTTGAAAAACTGTTTTTT. Translated, it gives CASSQAGILEKLFF.